The 10 T cell receptor beta chains listed next were all sequenced from one sample in a study of cytomegalovirus exposure and HLA in healthy donors. Profiled with immunoSEQ multiplex PCR; TCRdb holds only in-frame clones, not every one. The sample lists a few hundred thousand clones, just over 90% occurring once. The sample was PBMCs. The receptor source for this set is a woman under 30 in good health and CMV-seronegative.

This clone is deemed medium-sized. This chain joins TRBV5-1 and TRBJ1-1; D is possibly TRBD1 (6 bases). This CDR3 is 14 amino acids long. Trimming cost V 2 bases and J 3 bases, with 11 bases left between them. Germline V lookup: CDR1 SGHRS, CDR2 YFSETQ. The CDR3 sequence is CASSLGRGYTEAFF. The DNA of the CDR3 is TGCGCCAGCAGCTTAGGCAGGGGTTACACTGAAGCTTTCTTT.

The chain recombines TRBV29-1 with TRBJ2-7; 13 bases line up with TRBD2. Germline V gives CDR1 SQVTM, CDR2 ANQGSEA. The CDR3 has 19 amino acids. V shed 4 bases, J shed 4 bases, and the junction held 19 bases outside the gene matches. CDR3 region: CSVGPLTGLAGAPYYEQYF. The CDR3 nucleotides read TGCAGCGTTGGACCTCTTACCGGACTAGCGGGAGCCCCTTATTACGAGCAGTACTTC.

The chain couples TRBV28 to TRBJ2-1, with TRBD2 identical over 9 bases. V shed 3 bases, J shed 10 bases, and the junction held 7 bases outside the gene matches. The CDR3 runs to 14 residues. In germline, CDR1 is MDHEN, CDR2 SYDVKM. The CDR3 is CASSLPGLAPEQFF. CDR3 DNA: TGTGCCAGCAGTTTGCCGGGACTAGCTCCCGAGCAGTTCTTC.

This chain uses TRBV19 with TRBJ1-3, with TRBD1 identical over 8 bases. The CDR3 spans 15 residues. V gave up 6 bases and J gave up 0 bases; unmatched junction bases: 4. Per the germline V gene, CDR1 is LNHDA and CDR2 is SQIVND (reference sequence). The CDR3 is CASSPGGTSGNTIYF. As DNA, the CDR3 is TGTGCCAGTAGCCCAGGGGGCACCTCTGGAAACACCATATATTTT.

The chain joins TRBV7-9 to TRBJ2-1, with a weak D call TRBD2 (5 bases). The CDR3 spans 13 residues. Germline lookup yields CDR1 SEHNR and CDR2 FQNEAQ (reference sequence). Trimming took 2 bases from V and 5 from J, leaving 7 bases between them. This chain's CDR3 is CASSLPGDNEQFF. The CDR3 bases are TGTGCCAGCAGCTTACCCGGGGACAATGAGCAGTTCTTC.

The V and J genes are TRBV5-1 and TRBJ1-3, with D possibly being TRBD1 (6 bases). The CDR3 is made up of 16 amino acids. Trimming left V 0 bases short and J 0 bases short, with 10 bases between. The V gene's germline CDR1 is SGHRS and CDR2 YFSETQ. CDR3 region: CASSLAGQNSGNTIYF. The CDR3 DNA sequence: TGCGCCAGCAGCTTGGCCGGACAGAACTCTGGAAACACCATATATTTT.

The J gene is TRBJ1-5, the V gene TRBV2; TRBD1 is a possible D gene (6 bases). V was shortened by 4 bases and J by 3 bases, with 16 bases between the two germline ends. Looked up from germline, CDR1 is SNHLY and CDR2 is FYNNEI. The CDR3 extends over 16 amino acids. The chain's CDR3 is CASSGGLDRLNQPQHF. CDR3 DNA: TGTGCCAGCAGTGGAGGACTCGACAGGCTCAATCAGCCCCAGCATTTT.

V gene TRBV5-6 combines with J gene TRBJ2-1, with D unclear. Germline CDR1 SGHDT, CDR2 YYEEEE. The CDR3 is made up of 15 amino acids. V was trimmed by 4 bases and J by 1 base, leaving 12 bases between them. CDR3 sequence reads: CASSRFSMSYNEQFF. CDR3 bases: TGTGCCAGCAGCCGGTTCTCGATGTCCTACAATGAGCAGTTCTTC.

The V call is TRBV20-1, the J call TRBJ1-5; D is perhaps TRBD1 (5 bases). Trimming took 4 bases from V and 8 from J, leaving 9 bases between them. The germline V gene encodes CDR1 DFQATT and CDR2 SNEGSKA (reference sequence). This CDR3 has 11 residues. CDR3 in amino acids: CSATSGEPQHF. In nucleotides, the CDR3 is TGCAGTGCTACGTCGGGGGAGCCCCAGCATTTT.

The chain uses TRBV27 and TRBJ2-2; TRBD2 matches at 11 bases. The CDR3 contains 16 residues. In germline, CDR1 is MNHEY, CDR2 SMNVEV (reference sequence). Trimming removed 8 bases from V and 6 bases from J; junction bases left unmatched: 11. The CDR3 reads CASAGVGLAVSGELFF. CDR3 sequence (DNA): TGTGCCAGCGCTGGTGTGGGACTAGCGGTGTCCGGGGAGCTGTTTTTT.